Detailed here is one T cell receptor (beta chain). Its antigen has not been determined. Qualities for individual bases were not recorded, and no much larger clone is one base off. This record comes from a study of cytomegalovirus exposure and HLA in healthy donors (TCRdb year 2017). General notes on the study: A later analysis indicated that the 100 to 150 validation repertoires were generated on the platform also employed for the 650 to 850 repertoires of the first cohort. The study aimed to test whether cataloging public T cell receptors could reveal signatures of past pathogen exposure. Besides the first cohort of 666 subjects, a separate validation cohort made up of 120 different subjects was used. High-throughput TCR immunosequencing, statistical association of individual TCRs with disease status, and machine learning were combined to predict cytomegalovirus infection status. Broader findings and caveats from the paper: All 120 or so repertoires were used to score co-occurrence in the validation cohort in a later analysis, because that analysis had no HLA typing for the cohort. A later analysis found that TCRs clustered in the first cohort also tended to co-occur in the 95 to 150 validation repertoires, with just under 95% of cluster scores above 0. Across donors, most TCR sequences were observed very rarely, whereas some public TCRs were present in many individuals. A few of the identified cytomegalovirus-associated TCR beta chains were confirmed in vitro to be specific for cytomegalovirus antigens. The classifier was reported to diagnose cytomegalovirus status with high specificity and sensitivity in both the original cohort and the validation cohort. It was suggested by the authors that the approach could potentially be generalized to other disease states and immunological phenotypes. The study gave a list of about 150 TCR beta chains associated with cytomegalovirus.

The donors belonged to the validation cohort of about 120 subjects, which was separate from the approximately 700-subject first cohort. Receptor libraries were prepared by the immunoSEQ multiplex PCR assay. Per the source publication's procedure: A statistical classification framework was developed to diagnose cytomegalovirus status using the catalog of TCR beta chain sequences. TCRdb retrieved this table from immuneACCESS and kept in-frame rearrangements only. Not all clones are present; in checked studies, unresolved V genes account for under half, and no reason is known for the remainder. V, J and clone size derive from that table, while D and trimming were established from the DNA sequence. This sample lists some 220,000 clones; under 95% were detected once. Of the sample, 0.8% to 1.2% falls within the top ten clones. Looking up the germline V gene yields CDR1 MDHEN and CDR2 SYDVKM. Germline trimming: 6 bases from V, 2 bases from J; junction bases outside gene matches: 12. The CDR3 sequence holds 16 residues, the cysteine and phenylalanine included. The kept DNA is CDR3 alone, 48 bases in frame from the first base.

This receptor chain uses TRBV28 and TRBJ1-2; the central 7 bases match TRBD1. The sample was PBMCs. This clonotype originated in a woman aged 18 to 35 in good health and CMV-seronegative. The CDR3 protein sequence reads: CASRHNQQGINYGYTF. The nucleotides are TGTGCCAGCAGACATAATCAACAGGGGATCAACTATGGCTACACCTTC.